The rows below give T cell receptor beta chains drawn from one sample of a study of cytomegalovirus exposure and HLA in healthy donors. Using immunoSEQ multiplex PCR, the repertoire was profiled, and TCRdb retains in-frame clones only, with some absent. This sample carries 100,000 to 150,000 clones, roughly 79% of them seen once, and the ten largest clones take 1.8%. The sample was PBMCs. Receptor source: a woman in her thirties or forties in good health and CMV-seronegative. Both conserved end residues are part of each CDR3. The D gene is left open where the match is weak. The size field is filled for only some rows; it gives once, few, many or a size class.

TRBV13,-,TRBJ1-1,-,TGTGCCAGCAGCGTGAGCGGAGCAGAAGCTTTCTTT,CASSVSGAEAFF
TRBV5-1,-,TRBJ2-5,-,TGCGCCAGCAGACCCCTGATTGGAGGTCAAGAGACCCAGTACTTC,CASRPLIGGQETQYF
TRBV30,-,TRBJ1-5,-,TGTGCCTGGAGTGGGACAGCTTATCAGCCCCAGCATTTT,CAWSGTAYQPQHF
TRBV7-9,-,TRBJ2-1,-,TGTGCCAGCAGCTCGGGAACCGGGAGTTACAATGAGCAGTTCTTC,CASSSGTGSYNEQFF
TRBV29-1,-,TRBJ2-7,-,TGCAGTGTCCAGACAGGTTTCTCCTACGAGCAGTACTTC,CSVQTGFSYEQYF
TRBV27,-,TRBJ1-6,-,TGTGCCAGCAGTACGGACATTGGATCACCCCTCCACTTT,CASSTDIGSPLHF
TRBV27,-,TRBJ1-1,-,TGTGCCAGCAGTTTATACAGGAACACTGAAGCTTTCTTT,CASSLYRNTEAFF
TRBV27,-,TRBJ2-7,-,TGTGCCAGCAGTTTTAAGAGTAGTGGCAGGGCGTACGAGCAGTACTTC,CASSFKSSGRAYEQYF
TRBV2,-,TRBJ1-1,-,TGTGCCAGCAGACCAACAGGGAACAAGGCTTTCTTT,CASRPTGNKAFF
TRBV5-8,-,TRBJ1-2,-,TGTGCCAGTCAATACGAGGACTTTAAAGGGTTGGGCTATGGCTACACCTTC,CASQYEDFKGLGYGYTF
TRBV2,once,TRBJ2-3,-,TGTGCCAGCACAGACGGGACTTCCGGCACAGATACGCAGTATTTT,CASTDGTSGTDTQYF
TRBV5-1,-,TRBJ2-3,-,TGCGCCAGCAGACCGGGACTCCCTCCAGATACGCAGTATTTT,CASRPGLPPDTQYF
TRBV28,-,TRBJ1-1,-,TGTGCCAGCACCCTCGGGAACACTGAAGCTTTCTTT,CASTLGNTEAFF
TRBV27,-,TRBJ1-6,TRBD1,TGTGCCAGCAGTTCAGGACAGGGCCTCTTGGTCCCCCTCCACTTT,CASSSGQGLLVPLHF
TRBV19,once,TRBJ1-5,TRBD1,TGTGCCAGTAGCGAACAGGGGCTAGGGCCCCAGCATTTT,CASSEQGLGPQHF
TRBV6-5,few,TRBJ2-3,-,TGTGCCAGCAGCCCCTCTGGCAGCACAGATACGCAGTATTTT,CASSPSGSTDTQYF
TRBV6-5,few,TRBJ1-1,-,TGTGCCAGCAGCCCAACAGGGTTTACTGAAGCTTTCTTT,CASSPTGFTEAFF
TRBV27,-,TRBJ2-2,-,TGTGCCAGCAGTGGGGCTAGTTCCGGGGAGCTGTTTTTT,CASSGASSGELFF
TRBV29-1,few,TRBJ2-7,-,TGCAGCGTTGACGCGGCAGGGGGGTACGAGCAGTACTTC,CSVDAAGGYEQYF
TRBV28,-,TRBJ2-1,TRBD2,TGTGCCAACGACGACTGGGAGGGTTTGGATGAGCAGTTCTTC,CANDDWEGLDEQFF
TRBV5-1,-,TRBJ1-1,TRBD1,TGCGCCAGCAGCTTGCGACAGGGGAACACTGAAGCTTTCTTT,CASSLRQGNTEAFF
TRBV5-8,-,TRBJ1-2,-,TGTGCCAGCAGTTCACTTCCGGGGTCCTACACCTTC,CASSSLPGSYTF
TRBV29-1,-,TRBJ2-1,TRBD1,TGCAGCGTTGAACCACAGTGGATCGGGACAGGGGGAGATGAGCAGTTCTTC,CSVEPQWIGTGGDEQFF
TRBV19,-,TRBJ1-4,-,TGTGCCAGTAGTATAATCCTCGTCAGTAATGAAAAACTGTTTTTT,CASSIILVSNEKLFF
TRBV7-3,-,TRBJ2-3,TRBD2,TGTGCCAGCAGCTCCCTGGCGGGAGGGCCAGGGGATACGCAGTATTTT,CASSSLAGGPGDTQYF
TRBV4-2,few,TRBJ1-2,-,TGTGCCAGCAGCCAATTATCAGCCGGGTCTAACTATGGCTACACCTTC,CASSQLSAGSNYGYTF
TRBV7-2,once,TRBJ2-7,-,TGTGCCAGCAGCCAAACAGGGATGTTCTACGAGCAGTACTTC,CASSQTGMFYEQYF
TRBV6-6,-,TRBJ2-5,-,TGTGCCAGCAGTTACGGTTGGCAAGTAGAGACCCAGTACTTC,CASSYGWQVETQYF
TRBV7-8,-,TRBJ2-3,-,TGTGCCAGCAGCTTAGGGCACGCGGCGGGATACAGCACAGATACGCAGTATTTT,CASSLGHAAGYSTDTQYF
TRBV5-1,-,TRBJ2-2,TRBD1,TGCGCCAGCAGCTTGGCCTCGCGACAGGGGAACACCGGGGAGCTGTTTTTT,CASSLASRQGNTGELFF
TRBV30,few,TRBJ1-2,-,TGTGCCTGGAGTGTCTCAGGGAGGAATGGCTACACCTTC,CAWSVSGRNGYTF
TRBV7-2,-,TRBJ2-4,TRBD2,TGTGCCAGCAGCCGAACGCGGGGGAACAAAAACATTCAGTACTTC,CASSRTRGNKNIQYF
TRBV7-9,once,TRBJ2-3,-,TGTGCCAGCAGCGCATACCCAGGGGAAGGTACGCAGTATTTT,CASSAYPGEGTQYF
TRBV6-1,-,TRBJ2-7,-,TGTGCCAGCAGTGAAGTCCAGGGCTACGAGCAGTACTTC,CASSEVQGYEQYF
TRBV9,-,TRBJ2-3,-,TGTGCCAGCAGCGTAGAAGTAGCGGACCTCACAGATACGCAGTATTTT,CASSVEVADLTDTQYF
TRBV2,-,TRBJ1-6,-,TGTGCCAGCAGTGCCACACAGGGCCGGGGTAATTCACCCCTCCACTTT,CASSATQGRGNSPLHF
TRBV4-1,-,TRBJ2-7,TRBD1,TGCGCCAGCAGCCAAGATCCACAGGGGGCCTCCTACGAGCAGTACTTC,CASSQDPQGASYEQYF
TRBV18,-,TRBJ1-3,-,TGTGCCAGCTCCCCTCAGGCCTCTGGAAACACCATATATTTT,CASSPQASGNTIYF
TRBV4-2,few,TRBJ2-1,TRBD2,TGTGCCAGCAGCCAGGAACTAGCGGGAGGATTTGATGAGCAGTTCTTC,CASSQELAGGFDEQFF
TRBV6-4,-,TRBJ2-3,-,TGTGCCAGCAGTGACTTGCGGGAAGGCGATACGCAGTATTTT,CASSDLREGDTQYF
TRBV6-1,-,TRBJ2-1,TRBD2,TGTGCCAGCAGTGAGTTGTGGGGGGGACACAATGAGCAGTTCTTC,CASSELWGGHNEQFF
TRBV11-2,-,TRBJ2-7,TRBD2,TGTGCCAGCAGCTGGGGAGGGGTGCGCGAGCAGTACTTC,CASSWGGVREQYF
TRBV5-1,-,TRBJ2-7,TRBD1,TGCGCCAGCAGGCCGGGACAGGGGAGCCACGAGCAGTACTTC,CASRPGQGSHEQYF
TRBV7-3,-,TRBJ2-1,TRBD2,TGTGCCAGCAGCTTAAATGGACTAGCGGGGGGCAATGAGCAGTTCTTC,CASSLNGLAGGNEQFF
TRBV5-6,-,TRBJ1-2,-,TGTGCCAGCACACAGGGCGGTCTGGGGTATGGCTACACCTTC,CASTQGGLGYGYTF
TRBV7-6,-,TRBJ2-7,-,TGTGCCAGCAGCTCACTAACTCACGAGCAGTACTTC,CASSSLTHEQYF
TRBV10-3,once,TRBJ1-3,TRBD1,TGTGCCATCACCGGAATGGACAGGGGGCAAAGGGGTGGAAACACCATATATTTT,CAITGMDRGQRGGNTIYF
TRBV28,-,TRBJ2-5,-,TGTGCCACTCAGGGCCGGGACCAAGAGACCCAGTACTTC,CATQGRDQETQYF
TRBV7-2,-,TRBJ2-5,-,TGTGCCAGCAGCCTTAATAGGGAGGTGGGGCCGCAAGAGACCCAGTACTTC,CASSLNREVGPQETQYF
TRBV10-1,-,TRBJ2-3,-,TGCGCCAGCAGTGAGTCAGAGGCCCTAGCAGATACGCAGTATTTT,CASSESEALADTQYF
TRBV6-5,-,TRBJ1-4,-,TGTGCCAGCAGTTACATACGGACGGAGGGTGAAAAACTGTTTTTT,CASSYIRTEGEKLFF
TRBV29-1,-,TRBJ1-1,-,TGCAGCGTTGAACAAAGGGGCGCGTTAAATACTGAAGCTTTCTTT,CSVEQRGALNTEAFF
TRBV11-2,-,TRBJ2-1,TRBD2,TGTGCCAGCAGCCGATCGGCCATTAGCGGGGGGTCCGACAATGAGCAGTTCTTC,CASSRSAISGGSDNEQFF
TRBV6-5,-,TRBJ1-5,-,TGTGCCAGCAGTCAAAGGGGGGGTCAGCCCCAGCATTTT,CASSQRGGQPQHF
TRBV6-4,-,TRBJ2-2,-,TGTGCCAGCAGTGACTCCTCCGGGGAGCTGTTTTTT,CASSDSSGELFF
TRBV5-1,-,TRBJ2-2,-,TGCGCCAGCAGCCCGCTGCTCGTGGGAGAAACCGGGGAGCTGTTTTTT,CASSPLLVGETGELFF
TRBV27,-,TRBJ2-4,TRBD2,TGTGCCAGCAGTTTATCGGGACTAGCGGGTATGGCCAAAAACATTCAGTACTTC,CASSLSGLAGMAKNIQYF
TRBV6-1,-,TRBJ1-1,TRBD1,TGTGCCAGCACCCATGAACAGGGGGGGGCCACTGAAGCTTTCTTT,CASTHEQGGATEAFF